This entry describes one T cell receptor (beta chain). It lacks a known antigen. Base qualities were left out, and no much larger clone turns up one base away. Genomic DNA was used for TRB sequencing, which was performed with the immunoSEQ assay at survey resolution or with the hsTCRB kit. In the original analysis: The immunoSEQ software handled the initial read processing, while the LymphoSeq R package was used for the repertoire analyses. Clonality was calculated as 1 minus normalized Shannon entropy, and the Gini coefficient was also calculated for each TRB dataset. To infer phenotypes in unsorted samples, TRB sequences from sorted subsets of the recipient or donor were mapped onto unsorted samples from the same recipient. The immuneACCESS repertoire file appears here via TCRdb, limited to in-frame rearrangements. These files lack a portion of the clones; in checked studies, under half of the deficit traces to unresolved V genes, and the cause of the others is not known. The V and J calls and the clone size are those of that table, but D and trimming were determined from the DNA. This sample lists 25,000 to 35,000 clones; approximately 90% were detected once. About 15% of the sample comes from the top ten.

The PTCy-treated patients were enrolled in a prospective multi-institutional clinical trial. Peripheral blood and bone marrow mononuclear cells were isolated by Ficoll-Hypaque density centrifugation and cryopreserved. The sample comes from a study of T cells after posttransplantation cyclophosphamide (dated by TCRdb to the mid-2010s). Regarding the complete study: Using TRB sequencing, the study followed how the T cell repertoire rebuilt after myeloablative bone marrow transplantation with posttransplantation cyclophosphamide given as GVHD prophylaxis. Samples from roughly 35 PTCy-treated patients, along with samples from around 16 of their related bone marrow donors, underwent antigen receptor sequencing. TRB sequencing was performed on blood from all 35 or so PTCy patients with 1-year posttransplant specimens. TRB sequencing was also done on up to roughly 3 additional blood samples from 2 to 5.2 years after transplant in 3 patients, and on pretransplant blood from 4 patients. TRA and TRB clonality were tightly correlated in several samples, so subsequent TCR analyses focused on TRB only. Public TRB sequences were checked against a database of over 3,500 sequences associated with responses to pathogens, tumor antigens, self-antigens and alloantigens.

The study at large found these results: The TRB repertoires of T cells infiltrating skin or the GI tract showed only limited overlap with the TRB repertoires found in blood. Donor-recipient similarity was low at 1-2 months but increased during the first year, and donor CD8+ memory clones often dominated later blood repertoires. Across more than 35 patients, recipient CMV seropositivity and CMV reactivation were highly associated with TRB clonality; PTCy diversity was similar to CNI/methotrexate controls.

The junction shows trimming of 6 bases on V and 3 bases on J, plus 23 bases between the germline ends. The CDR3 holds 17 amino acids from the cysteine to the phenylalanine. The CDR3 DNA has 51 bases and is translated from base 1. The germline V gene (reference sequence) gives CDR1 as SEHNR and CDR2 as FQNEAQ. The sample was PBMCs. The chain employs TRBV7-9 and TRBJ1-2; too little of a D gene remains to name it. The clonotype comes from a woman aged 35 to 49 with a blood cancer, CMV-positive, and with a related stem cell donor. The CDR3 loop reads CASSPWVRGGEDYGYTF. The sequence in DNA is TGTGCCAGCAGTCCCTGGGTTAGAGGCGGGGAAGACTATGGCTACACCTTC.